This note documents a single TCR beta chain sequence. This clone came up once. The antigen this receptor binds is unknown. The sample holds no much larger clone one base away, and base qualities are not on file. This sample is drawn from a study of Ad26.COV2.S vaccination and SARS-CoV-2 variants (dated by TCRdb to about 2021). Looking at the study overall: Donors in the vaccine arm were drawn from COV1001, a multicentre, randomized, double-blind, placebo-controlled phase I-IIa trial testing Ad26.COV2.S in healthy adults. Trial participants were randomized into five groups of five, in which low-dose or high-dose Ad26.COV2.S was given once or twice, or placebo was given on both occasions. A total of some 30 samples were included in the TCR-sequenced set, comprising 19 Ad26.COV2.S vaccine recipients, 5 placebo recipients and 8 SARS-CoV-2 convalescent individuals. Throughout the experiments and outcome assessment, investigators stayed blinded to trial group allocation. Dosing of Ad26.COV2.S was intramuscular, at either 5x10^10 or 1x10^11 viral particles, delivered as one shot or as two shots spaced 56 days apart. TCRbeta repertoire sequencing was used to assess the specificity and breadth of SARS-CoV-2-reactive T cell receptors after Ad26.COV2.S vaccination.

What the study reported, not specific to this receptor: The study was not powered to compare responses between vaccine doses or regimens. Vaccine and placebo recipients had comparable non-spike TCR breadth, which fits with the vaccine containing only spike. After vaccination, spike-specific CD8+ and CD4+ T cell responses were reported to show substantial breadth. Spike-specific TCR breadth was higher in Ad26.COV2.S recipients than in placebo recipients (P = 0.0014). The authors noted that the TCR breadth and depth analyses may have underestimated total T cell responses.

TCRbeta CDR3 regions were sequenced with the immunoSEQ Assay. After extraction, genomic DNA underwent amplification by bias-controlled multiplex PCR, followed by high-throughput sequencing. Per the source publication's procedure: Collapsing and filtering of sequences were performed to quantify the absolute abundance of each unique TCRbeta CDR3 region. Usable DNA was measured by amplifying reference genes present in all nucleated cells, and TCRbeta template counts were normalized to that usable DNA to estimate T cell fraction. Repertoire TCRs were annotated as SARS-CoV-2-specific by exact matching of V gene, CDR3 amino acid sequence and J gene to a known reactive TCR set. The reference SARS-CoV-2 TCR set was derived from MIRA and filtered for enrichment in COVID-19-positive ImmuneCODE repertoires, a step that removed public or cross-reactive TCRs. Using the MIRA antigens, annotated TCRs were further analysed by specific ORF or by position within an ORF. Depth was the summed frequency of annotated unique rearrangements, while breadth was defined as annotated unique rearrangements over total unique productive rearrangements. Group comparisons of TCR breadth used two-sided Wilcoxon rank-sum tests. The clones in this table, taken by TCRdb from immuneACCESS, are in-frame only. Not every clone is retained; where verified, under half of the shortfall comes from an unresolved V gene, and the cause of the rest is unknown. The DNA was the basis for D and trimming; V, J and clone size are from that table. This sample is represented by 450,000 to 550,000 clones; nearly 90% of them were singletons. The ten largest account for 2.5% to 3% of the sample.

Read against the paper, the sample's treatment or condition label means: 19 received Ad26.COV2.S at low or high dose, single or two shots; about 5 received placebo; per-sample allocation not given. For vaccine and placebo recipients, the sequenced repertoires came from samples collected on day 63 after the first injection. In Cohort 1b, more than 20 adults aged 18-55 years were enrolled at a single site in Boston, USA, between 29 July and 7 August 2020. Ad26.COV2.S was a replication-incompetent adenovirus type 26 vector that expressed a prefusion-stabilized SARS-CoV-2 spike protein derived from the original Wuhan strain. Reading from cysteine to phenylalanine, the CDR3 counts 16 amino acids. The entry retains the CDR3 DNA only, 48 bases that are in frame from base 1. From V the trimming removes 3 bases and from J it removes 4 bases, while the gene matches leave 5 bases of the junction unaccounted for. CDR1 and CDR2 are read off the germline V gene (reference sequence) as LNHNV and YYDKDF.

This specimen was peripheral blood, taken in a trial of Ad26.COV2.S vaccine versus placebo. This chain joins TRBV15 to TRBJ2-2; a stretch of 10 junction bases matches TRBD1. This clonotype originated in a person between 18 and 65 years old who received the Ad26.COV2.S COVID-19 vaccine or a placebo. Read as DNA, the sequence is TGTGCCACCAGCAGTGGGGGGACAGGGGTCACCGGGGAGCTGTTTTTT. This is translated as CATSSGGTGVTGELFF. Supplemented by the reference TRBV15 and TRBJ2-2 proteins around the CDR3, the complete variable domain is DAMVIQNPRYQVTQFGKPVTLSCSQTLNHNVMYWYQQKSSQAPKLLFHYYDKDFNNEADTPDNFQSRRPNTSFCFLDIRSPGLGDTAMYLCATSSGGTGVTGELFFGEGSRLTVL.